The sequence of this TCR beta chain was determined in a study of Graves' ophthalmopathy and Graves' hyperthyroidism. Between the trimmed V and J ends, which lost 6 bases and 5 bases, there was a span of 16 bases. CDR1 and CDR2 from the germline V gene are MNHGY and SVAAGI. This CDR3 is built from 14 residues. The authors amplified TCR beta CDR3 regions from RNA transcripts. RT-PCR with HTBI primers came first, then second-round multiplex PCR. TCRdb reprocessed the multiplex PCR reads with MiXCR, giving one entry per CDR3 protein. Of over a million distinct CDR3 sequences detected, 36% appear once; the ten largest clones hold 11%.

Sequencing was done on a sample of peripheral blood or thyroid tissue (not recorded which). The TCR comes from an adult man with Graves' hyperthyroidism. J is TRBJ1-2 and V is TRBV6-9, with D maybe TRBD1 (5 bases). CDR3 nucleotides: TGTGCCAGCAGGGCCGGGGACGGAACATATGGCTACACCTTC. The encoded protein is CASRAGDGTYGYTF.